This T cell receptor (beta chain) emerged from a study of identical twins. Study-level findings and limits: In monozygotic twins, models underestimated the sharing of out-of-frame TCR alpha. Twins' excess sharing was less marked for out-of-frame beta sequences.

V dropped 0 bases and J dropped 9 bases, with 9 bases sitting between them. The CDR3 runs to 13 residues. Germline values: CDR1 SGHVS, CDR2 FNYEAQ. On this clonotype: Antigen: not known.

Via MiXCR, TCRdb re-called the 5' RACE reads, giving one row per CDR3 protein. The data hold about 210,000 distinct CDR3 sequences, with less than 9.5% observed a single time. Sequencing was carried out using memory (CD45RO+) T cells sorted from blood. This sequence was found in a woman younger than 30 in good health. The chain has TRBV7-6 and TRBJ2-1; D is possibly TRBD2 (6 bases). The CDR3 here is CASSLAWRGEQFF. The CDR3 DNA is TGTGCCAGCAGCTTAGCCTGGAGGGGTGAGCAGTTCTTC. The variable domain in full, with the rest retrieved from reference TRBV7-6 and TRBJ2-1, is GAGVSQSPRYKVTKRGQDVALRCDPISGHVSLYWYRQALGQGPEFLTYFNYEAQQDKSGLPNDRFSAERPEGSISTLTIQRTEQRDSAMYRCASSLAWRGEQFFGPGTRLTVL.